This T cell receptor (beta chain) is from a study of blood T cell repertoires in COVID-19. The wider study: There were acute and convalescent COVID-19 samples, and they came from the United States, Italy and Spain. From T cells, B-cell-depleted T cells, or PBMCs came the material, which was cDNA or gDNA.

The V and J ends lost 3 bases and 3 bases, in that order; junction bases with no gene match: 7. The CDR3 has 15 residues. Germline CDR1 MGHRA, CDR2 YSYEKL. Original data processing: Researchers report that nucleated cell counts were estimated from reference gene primer amplification. The table came from immunoSEQ multiplex PCR; TCRdb's copy has only in-frame clones and leaves some out. The D gene and trimming were derived from the DNA, and the V and J assignments and clone size from that table. The sample shows over 250,000 clones, around nine tenths of them seen only once. The source of this sequence is a woman between 40 and 55 years old who had recovered from COVID-19. The chain couples TRBV4-1 to TRBJ2-7; TRBD1 matches 8 bases. Source material: peripheral blood. The CDR3: CASSHGGQGGYEQYF. In nucleotides, the CDR3 is TGCGCCAGCAGCCATGGCGGACAGGGCGGCTACGAGCAGTACTTC.